These 14 T cell receptor beta chains were all obtained from the same sample, sequenced in a study of shared clonotypes between healthy human individuals. CD45RO-negative CD8 cells positively selected for CCR7 made up the naive population, which excluded terminally differentiated effector memory CD45RA+ cells. Method: immunoSEQ multiplex PCR; TCRdb's copy keeps in-frame clones and lacks some. The table shows around 2,000,000 clones, with approximately 95% occurring only once. Sequenced input: naive CD8+ T cells sorted from blood. All receptors derive from a young man in good health.

This chain links TRBV29-1 with TRBJ2-3; no clear D. CDR1 and CDR2 from the germline V gene are SQVTM and ANQGSEA. Trimming removed 3 bases from V and 4 bases from J, with 8 bases in between. This CDR3 spans 12 amino acids. CDR3 residues: CSVEMLPDTQYF. The CDR3 nucleotides are TGCAGCGTTGAGATGTTGCCAGATACGCAGTATTTT.

The V call is TRBV7-9, the J call TRBJ2-7; TRBD2 agrees at 12 bases. Germline V lookup: CDR1 SEHNR, CDR2 FQNEAQ (reference sequence). This CDR3 comprises 19 residues. V trimming: 4 bases; J trimming: 1 base; junction bases outside the gene matches: 14. The CDR3 protein is CASSSTGLAGRVYSYEQYF. CDR3 nucleotide sequence: TGTGCCAGCAGCTCCACCGGACTAGCGGGACGTGTGTATTCCTACGAGCAGTACTTC.

This clone was seen only a few times. This chain connects TRBV7-9 to TRBJ1-3; 7 bases line up with TRBD1. This CDR3 has 15 residues. After removal of 7 bases from V and 2 bases from J, the junction contained 8 bases not matched to a gene. The germline V gene encodes CDR1 SEHNR and CDR2 FQNEAQ (reference sequence). CDR3 loop: CASTPPTGTGNTIYF. Here the CDR3 DNA reads TGTGCCAGCACCCCGCCGACAGGGACTGGAAACACCATATATTTT.

This chain uses TRBV6-5 with TRBJ2-2; possible D gene TRBD2, 5 bases. Germline V gene sequence: CDR1 MNHEY, CDR2 SVGAGI. This CDR3 has 16 amino acids. Between the trimmed V and J ends, which lost 0 bases and 7 bases, there was a span of 15 bases. CDR3 sequence reads: CASSYSSGIHVGELFF. The DNA of the CDR3 is TGTGCCAGCAGTTACTCGTCGGGGATCCATGTCGGGGAGCTGTTTTTT.

V gene TRBV4-1 combines with J gene TRBJ2-7; no reliable D call. The CDR3 has 15 amino acids. V lost 0 bases and J 7 bases, leaving 16 bases between the germline ends. Germline V lookup: CDR1 MGHRA, CDR2 YSYEKL. The CDR3 nucleotides are TGCGCCAGCAGCCAAGAAATCCAGGACCTCTGGGAGCAGTACTTC. This codes for CASSQEIQDLWEQYF.

Points on this clone: This same CDR3 is encoded by further DNA sequences in the sample. The rearrangement uses TRBV4-1 and TRBJ2-3; TRBD2 matches at 7 bases. Looked up from germline, CDR1 is MGHRA and CDR2 is YSYEKL. This CDR3 is built from 15 residues. V lost 1 base and J lost 1; bases outside the gene matches: 2. The CDR3 bases are TGCGCCAGCAGCCAAGGAGCGGGGCGCACAGATACGCAGTATTTT. Protein: CASSQGAGRTDTQYF.

For this clone: This same CDR3 is encoded by further DNA sequences in the sample. This sequence joins TRBV5-4 and TRBJ2-7; D unclear. V dropped 3 bases and J dropped 3 bases, with 7 bases sitting between them. There are 12 residues in the CDR3. CDR1 and CDR2 from the germline V gene are SGHNT and YYREEE (reference sequence). This CDR3 is CASSSGLYEQYF. The CDR3 nucleotides are TGTGCCAGCAGCTCGGGCCTCTACGAGCAGTACTTC.

This clone has a single count. Other DNA sequences in the same sample also yield this CDR3. The V gene is TRBV9, the J gene TRBJ1-2, with no clear D. The V gene's germline CDR1 is SGDLS and CDR2 YYNGEE. V was cut by 3 bases and J by 6 bases, with 6 bases left in between. This CDR3 region has 11 residues. The CDR3 sequence is CASSEGNGYTF. The CDR3 coding sequence is TGTGCCAGCAGCGAGGGAAATGGCTACACCTTC.

Concerning this clone: The junction departs from germline at one end; a sequencing error may be responsible. This chain links TRBV7-7 with TRBJ2-7; 14 nucleotides line up with TRBD2. The CDR3 spans 19 residues. Per germline, CDR1 SSHAT and CDR2 FNYEAQ (reference sequence). CDR3 loop: CASSFSGLAGAYTTYEQYF. CDR3 sequence (DNA): TGTGCTAGCAGCTTTTCGGGACTAGCGGGAGCTTATACCACCTACGAGCAGTACTTC. The full variable domain, rest sourced from reference TRBV7-7 and TRBJ2-7, is GAGVSQSPRYKVTKRGQDVTLRCDPISSHATLYWYQQALGQGPEFLTYFNYEAQPDKSGLPSDRFSAERPEGSISTLTIQRTEQRDSAMYRCASSFSGLAGAYTTYEQYFGPGTRLTVT.

Note on this clone: Other DNA sequences within the sample encode an identical CDR3. This chain links TRBV7-9 with TRBJ2-1; D is uncertain. Trimming left V 3 bases short and J 5 bases short, with 5 bases between. This CDR3 contains 12 residues. CDR1 and CDR2 (germline): SEHNR, FQNEAQ (reference sequence). The CDR3 sequence: CASSLVDNEQFF. For the CDR3, the DNA is TGTGCCAGCAGCTTGGTAGACAATGAGCAGTTCTTC.

V usage is TRBV29-1 and J usage is TRBJ2-2, with a tentative D call TRBD1 (6 bases). Trimming removed 0 bases at V and 0 bases at J, with 14 bases between. Germline V gene lookup returns CDR1 SQVTM and CDR2 ANQGSEA. The length of the CDR3 is 17 residues. The CDR3 DNA follows: TGCAGCGTTGAAGAGAACAGGGCTAATACGAACACCGGGGAGCTGTTTTTT. It translates to CSVEENRANTNTGELFF.

V gene TRBV6-5 combines with J gene TRBJ2-5; D is unresolved. The J call is doubtful: the DNA matches TRBJ2-7 better. The CDR3 is made up of 15 amino acids. The germline V gene has CDR1 MNHEY and CDR2 SVGAGI. This CDR3 is CASSYTYASSYEQYF. DNA of the CDR3: TGTGCCAGCAGTTACACTTATGCAAGCTCCTACGAGCAGTACTTC.

Concerning this clone itself: The identical CDR3 is also encoded by other nucleotide sequences in the sample. The chain is built from TRBV9 and TRBJ2-2, with a possible D match to TRBD1 (5 bases). The V and J ends lost 0 bases and 5 bases respectively, with 8 bases between them. CDR3 length: 14 residues. Germline-derived CDR1 and CDR2 are SGDLS and YYNGEE. CDR3 protein: CASSVGAGTGELFF. Here the CDR3 DNA reads TGTGCCAGCAGCGTAGGGGCAGGGACCGGGGAGCTGTTTTTT.

V and J are TRBV27 and TRBJ1-1; unclear D gene. Germline V CDR1 and CDR2: MNHEY, SMNVEV (reference sequence). CDR3 length: 14 residues. V was pared by 6 bases and J by 10 bases, with 21 bases between. The CDR3: CASSSRAGPTGAFF. The DNA of the CDR3 is TGTGCCAGCAGCAGTAGGGCCGGGCCAACGGGAGCTTTCTTT.